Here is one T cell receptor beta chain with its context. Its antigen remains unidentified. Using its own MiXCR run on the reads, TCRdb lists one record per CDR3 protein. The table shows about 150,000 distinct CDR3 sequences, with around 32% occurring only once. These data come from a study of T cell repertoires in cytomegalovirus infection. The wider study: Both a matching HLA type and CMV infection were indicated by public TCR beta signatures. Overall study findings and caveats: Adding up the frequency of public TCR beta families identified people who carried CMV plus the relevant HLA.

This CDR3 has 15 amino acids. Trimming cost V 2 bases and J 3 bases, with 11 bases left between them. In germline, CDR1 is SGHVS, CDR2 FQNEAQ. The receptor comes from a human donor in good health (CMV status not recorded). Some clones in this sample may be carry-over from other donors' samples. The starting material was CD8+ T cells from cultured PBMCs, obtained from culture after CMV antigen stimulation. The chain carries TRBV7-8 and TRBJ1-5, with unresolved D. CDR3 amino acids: CASSLKGFYNQPQHF. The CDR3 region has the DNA TGTGCCAGCAGCTTAAAAGGCTTTTACAATCAGCCCCAGCATTTT.